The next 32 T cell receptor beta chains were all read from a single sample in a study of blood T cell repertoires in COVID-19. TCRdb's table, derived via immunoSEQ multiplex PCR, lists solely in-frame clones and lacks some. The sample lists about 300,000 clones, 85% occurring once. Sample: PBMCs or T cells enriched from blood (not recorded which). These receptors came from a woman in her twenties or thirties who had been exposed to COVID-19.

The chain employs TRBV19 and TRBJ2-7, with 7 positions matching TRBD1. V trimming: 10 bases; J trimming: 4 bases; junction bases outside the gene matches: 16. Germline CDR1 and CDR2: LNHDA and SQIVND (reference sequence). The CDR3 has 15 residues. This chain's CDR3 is CATREGQGGGYEQYF. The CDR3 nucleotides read TGTGCCACTCGAGAAGGGCAAGGGGGCGGATACGAGCAGTACTTC.

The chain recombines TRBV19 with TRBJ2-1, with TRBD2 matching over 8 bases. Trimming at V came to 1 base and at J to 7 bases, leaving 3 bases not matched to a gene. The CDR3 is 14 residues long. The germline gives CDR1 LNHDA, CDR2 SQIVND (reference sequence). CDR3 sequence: CASSIGTSGNEQFF. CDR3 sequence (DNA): TGTGCCAGTAGTATAGGCACTAGCGGAAATGAGCAGTTCTTC.

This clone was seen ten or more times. The chain's CDR3 is CASSLTGGQSPLHF. CDR3 DNA sequence: TGTGCCAGCAGCCTTACAGGGGGACAGTCACCCCTCCACTTT. The chain is built from TRBV27 and TRBJ1-6, with TRBD1 matching 8 bases. The CDR3 totals 14 residues. Germline CDR1 MNHEY, CDR2 SMNVEV (reference sequence). V lost 6 bases and J lost 10; bases outside the gene matches: 8.

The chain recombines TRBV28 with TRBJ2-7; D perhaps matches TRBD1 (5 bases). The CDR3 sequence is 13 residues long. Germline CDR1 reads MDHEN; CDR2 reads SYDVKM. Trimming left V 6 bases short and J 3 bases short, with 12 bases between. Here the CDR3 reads CASSEQVNYEQYF. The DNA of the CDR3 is TGTGCCAGCAGCGAACAGGTGAACTACGAGCAGTACTTC.

CDR3 nucleotide sequence: TGTGCCAGCAGCGCCACTAACTATGGCTACACCTTC. Protein product: CASSATNYGYTF. The chain couples TRBV9 to TRBJ1-2; D gene unclear. Germline values: CDR1 SGDLS, CDR2 YYNGEE. Trimming took off 3 bases at V and 0 bases at J, with 3 bases between the two ends. This CDR3 contains 12 residues.

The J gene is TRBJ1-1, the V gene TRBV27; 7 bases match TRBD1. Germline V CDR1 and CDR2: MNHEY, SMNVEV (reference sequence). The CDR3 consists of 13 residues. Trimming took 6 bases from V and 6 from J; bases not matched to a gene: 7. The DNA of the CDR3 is TGTGCCAGCAGGATAACAGGGGCCCCTGAAGCTTTCTTT. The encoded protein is CASRITGAPEAFF.

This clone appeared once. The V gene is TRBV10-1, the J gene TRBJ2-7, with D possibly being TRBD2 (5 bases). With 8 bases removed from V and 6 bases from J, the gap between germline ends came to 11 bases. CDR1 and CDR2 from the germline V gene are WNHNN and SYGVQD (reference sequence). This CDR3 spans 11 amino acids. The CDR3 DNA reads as TGCGCCAGCCCTGGAGAGGGCGAGCAGTACTTC. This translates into CASPGEGEQYF.

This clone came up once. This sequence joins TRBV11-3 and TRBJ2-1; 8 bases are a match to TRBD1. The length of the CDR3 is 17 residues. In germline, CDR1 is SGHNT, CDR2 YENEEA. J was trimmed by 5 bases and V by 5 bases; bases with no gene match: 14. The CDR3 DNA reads TGTGCCAGCAGCCAAGTCGACAGGGGCCTAGCGCACAATGAGCAGTTCTTC. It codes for CASSQVDRGLAHNEQFF.

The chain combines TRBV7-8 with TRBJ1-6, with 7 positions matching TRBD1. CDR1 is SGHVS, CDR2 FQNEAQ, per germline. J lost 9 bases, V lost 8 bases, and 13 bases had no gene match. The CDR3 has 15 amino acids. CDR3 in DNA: TGTGCCAGCTTAGCGTCCACAGGGGTAGGTTCACCCCTCCACTTT. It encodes CASLASTGVGSPLHF.

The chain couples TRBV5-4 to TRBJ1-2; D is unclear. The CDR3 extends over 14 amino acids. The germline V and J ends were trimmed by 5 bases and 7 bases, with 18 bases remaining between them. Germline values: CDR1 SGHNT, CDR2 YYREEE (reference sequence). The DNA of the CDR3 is TGTGCCAGCAGGCCGTGGTTTGGGTGGAGTGGCTACACCTTC. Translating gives CASRPWFGWSGYTF.

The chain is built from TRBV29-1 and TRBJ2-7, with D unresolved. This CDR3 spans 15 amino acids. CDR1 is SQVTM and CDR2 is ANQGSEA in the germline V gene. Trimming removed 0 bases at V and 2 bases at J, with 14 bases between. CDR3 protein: CSVEDLRSQTYEQYF. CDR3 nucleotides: TGCAGCGTTGAAGATCTTAGGAGTCAAACCTACGAGCAGTACTTC.

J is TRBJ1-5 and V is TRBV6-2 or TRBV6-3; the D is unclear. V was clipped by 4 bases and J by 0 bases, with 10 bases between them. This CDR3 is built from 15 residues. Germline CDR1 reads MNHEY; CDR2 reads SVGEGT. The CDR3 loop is CASSSRLVSNQPQHF. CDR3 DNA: TGTGCCAGCAGTTCACGACTGGTTAGCAATCAGCCCCAGCATTTT.

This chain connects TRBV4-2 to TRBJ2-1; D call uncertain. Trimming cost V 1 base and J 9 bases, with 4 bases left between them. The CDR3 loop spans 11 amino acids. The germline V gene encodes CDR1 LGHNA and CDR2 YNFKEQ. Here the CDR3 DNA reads TGTGCCAGCAGCCAAGGTCGTGAGCAGTTCTTC. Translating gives CASSQGREQFF.

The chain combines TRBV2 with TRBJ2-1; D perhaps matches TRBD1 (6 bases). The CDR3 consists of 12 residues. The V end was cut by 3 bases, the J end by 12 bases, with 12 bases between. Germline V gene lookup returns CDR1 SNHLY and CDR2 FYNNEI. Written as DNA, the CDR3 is TGTGCCAGCAGTGATGTGGGCAGGGGGCAGTTCTTC. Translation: CASSDVGRGQFF.

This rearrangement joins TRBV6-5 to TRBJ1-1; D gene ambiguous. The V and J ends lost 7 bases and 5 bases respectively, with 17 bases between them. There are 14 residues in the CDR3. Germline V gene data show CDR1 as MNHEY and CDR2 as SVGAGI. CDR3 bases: TGTGCCAGCAACTCTATTGTGGCGGGAACTGAAGCTTTCTTT. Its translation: CASNSIVAGTEAFF.

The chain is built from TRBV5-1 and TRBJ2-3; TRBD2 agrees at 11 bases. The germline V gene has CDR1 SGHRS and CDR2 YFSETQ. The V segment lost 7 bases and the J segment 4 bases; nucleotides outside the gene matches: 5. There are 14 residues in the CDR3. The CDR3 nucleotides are TGCGCCAGCGGTAGCGGGGGGGCCCCAGATACGCAGTATTTT. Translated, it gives CASGSGGAPDTQYF. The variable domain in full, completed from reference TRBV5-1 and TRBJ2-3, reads KAGVTQTPRYLIKTRGQQVTLSCSPISGHRSVSWYQQTPGQGLQFLFEYFSETQRNKGNFPGRFSGRQFSNSRSEMNVSTLELGDSALYLCASGSGGAPDTQYFGPGTRLTVL.

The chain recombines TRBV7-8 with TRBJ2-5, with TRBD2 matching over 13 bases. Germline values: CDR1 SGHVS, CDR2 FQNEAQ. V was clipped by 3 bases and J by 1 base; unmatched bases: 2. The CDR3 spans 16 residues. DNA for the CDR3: TGTGCCAGCAGCTTGGGGACTAGCGGGGCCCAAGAGACCCAGTACTTC. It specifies CASSLGTSGAQETQYF. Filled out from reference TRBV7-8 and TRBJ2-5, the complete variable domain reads GAGVSQSPRYKVAKRGQDVALRCDPISGHVSLFWYQQALGQGPEFLTYFQNEAQLDKSGLPSDRFFAERPEGSVSTLKIQRTQQEDSAVYLCASSLGTSGAQETQYFGPGTRLLVL.

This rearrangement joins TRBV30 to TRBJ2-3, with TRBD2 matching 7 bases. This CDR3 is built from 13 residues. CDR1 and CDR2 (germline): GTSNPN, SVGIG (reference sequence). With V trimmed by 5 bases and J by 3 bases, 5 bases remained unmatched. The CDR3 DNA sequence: TGTGCCTGGGCGGGAGCGGCGACAGATACGCAGTATTTT. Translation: CAWAGAATDTQYF.

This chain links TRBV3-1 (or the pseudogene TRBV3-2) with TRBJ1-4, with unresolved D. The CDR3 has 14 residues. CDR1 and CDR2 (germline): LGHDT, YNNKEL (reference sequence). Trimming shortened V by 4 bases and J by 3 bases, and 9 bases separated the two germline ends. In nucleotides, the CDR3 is TGTGCCAGCAGCCTGTCGGTAGCTAATGAAAAACTGTTTTTT. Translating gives CASSLSVANEKLFF.

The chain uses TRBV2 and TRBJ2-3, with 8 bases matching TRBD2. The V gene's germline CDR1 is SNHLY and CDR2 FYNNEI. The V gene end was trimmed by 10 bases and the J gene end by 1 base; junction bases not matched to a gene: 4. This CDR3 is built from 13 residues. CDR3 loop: CATGLAGTDTQYF. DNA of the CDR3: TGTGCCACCGGACTAGCAGGCACAGATACGCAGTATTTT.

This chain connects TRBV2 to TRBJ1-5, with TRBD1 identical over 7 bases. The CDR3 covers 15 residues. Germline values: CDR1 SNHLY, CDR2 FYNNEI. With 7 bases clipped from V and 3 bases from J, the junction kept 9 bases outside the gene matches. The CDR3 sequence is CASTEGTETNQPQHF. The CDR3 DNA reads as TGTGCCAGCACCGAAGGGACAGAAACCAATCAGCCCCAGCATTTT.

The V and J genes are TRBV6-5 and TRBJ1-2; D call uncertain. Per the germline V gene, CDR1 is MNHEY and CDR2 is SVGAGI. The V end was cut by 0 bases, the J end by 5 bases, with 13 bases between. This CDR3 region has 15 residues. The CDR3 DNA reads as TGTGCCAGCAGTTACTCGACGCCGGCTAGATATGGCTACACCTTC. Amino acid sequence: CASSYSTPARYGYTF.

The chain's CDR3 is CASSQVWPEDRGPAHTF. The DNA of the CDR3 is TGCGCCAGCAGCCAAGTTTGGCCCGAGGACAGGGGGCCGGCCCACACCTTC. This chain links TRBV4-3 with TRBJ1-2; TRBD1 agrees at 11 bases. The CDR3 consists of 17 residues. With 1 base clipped from V and 12 bases from J, the junction kept 16 bases outside the gene matches. Germline V gene sequence: CDR1 LGHNA, CDR2 YSLEER.

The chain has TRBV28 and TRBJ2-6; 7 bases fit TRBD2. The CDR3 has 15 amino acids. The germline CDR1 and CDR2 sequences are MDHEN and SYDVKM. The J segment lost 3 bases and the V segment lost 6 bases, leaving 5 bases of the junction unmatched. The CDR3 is CASSPAGRGANVLTF. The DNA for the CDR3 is TGTGCCAGCAGCCCAGCGGGGCGTGGGGCCAACGTCCTGACTTTC.

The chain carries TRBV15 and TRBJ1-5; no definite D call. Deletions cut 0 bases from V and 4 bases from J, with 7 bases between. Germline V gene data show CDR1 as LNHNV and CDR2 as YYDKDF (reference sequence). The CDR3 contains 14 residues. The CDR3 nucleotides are TGTGCCACCAGCAGAGATAGGGAGAATCAGCCCCAGCATTTT. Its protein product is CATSRDRENQPQHF.

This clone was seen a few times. CDR3 region: CASQDRSNQPQHF. The CDR3 DNA reads as TGTGCCAGTCAGGACAGGAGCAATCAGCCCCAGCATTTT. The chain carries TRBV12-3 or TRBV12-4 and TRBJ1-5; 7 bases map to TRBD1. The CDR3 extends over 13 amino acids. The V segment lost 9 bases and the J segment 1 base; nucleotides outside the gene matches: 3.

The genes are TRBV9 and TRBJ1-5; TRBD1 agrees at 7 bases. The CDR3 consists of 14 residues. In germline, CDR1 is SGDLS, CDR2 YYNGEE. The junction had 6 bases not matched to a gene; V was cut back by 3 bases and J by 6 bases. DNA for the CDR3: TGTGCCAGCAGCGGCGGACAGGCTGGTCAGCCCCAGCATTTT. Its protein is CASSGGQAGQPQHF.

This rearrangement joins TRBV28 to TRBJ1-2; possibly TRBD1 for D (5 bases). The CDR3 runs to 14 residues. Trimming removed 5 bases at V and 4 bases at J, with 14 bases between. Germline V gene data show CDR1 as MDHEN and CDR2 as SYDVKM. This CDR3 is CASSRGPGLYGYTF. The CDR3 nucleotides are TGTGCCAGCAGTCGAGGACCAGGGCTCTATGGCTACACCTTC.

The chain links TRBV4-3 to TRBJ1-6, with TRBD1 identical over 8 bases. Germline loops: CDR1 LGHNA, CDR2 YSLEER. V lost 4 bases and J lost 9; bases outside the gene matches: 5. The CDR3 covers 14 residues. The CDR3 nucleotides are TGCGCCAGCAGCCTGGACAGGGCAAGTTCACCCCTCCACTTT. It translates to CASSLDRASSPLHF.

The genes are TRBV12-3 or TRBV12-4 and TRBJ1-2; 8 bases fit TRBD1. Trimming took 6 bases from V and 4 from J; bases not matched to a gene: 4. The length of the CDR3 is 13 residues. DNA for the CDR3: TGTGCCAGCAGACAGGGGGTCCGCTATGGCTACACCTTC. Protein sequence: CASRQGVRYGYTF.

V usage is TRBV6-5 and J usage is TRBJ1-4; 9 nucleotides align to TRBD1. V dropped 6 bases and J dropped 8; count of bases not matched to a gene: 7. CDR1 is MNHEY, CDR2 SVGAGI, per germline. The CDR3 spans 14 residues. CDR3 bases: TGTGCCAGCAGCTGGGGACAGGGAGGCGAAAAACTGTTTTTT. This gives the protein CASSWGQGGEKLFF.

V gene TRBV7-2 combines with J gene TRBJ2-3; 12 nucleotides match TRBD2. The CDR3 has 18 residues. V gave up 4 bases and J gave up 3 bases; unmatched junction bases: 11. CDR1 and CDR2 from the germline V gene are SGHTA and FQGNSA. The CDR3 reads CASSSQLAGGLGTDTQYF. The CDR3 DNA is TGTGCCAGCAGCTCACAACTAGCGGGGGGCTTAGGGACAGATACGCAGTATTTT.